This T cell receptor (beta chain) was sequenced during a study of shared clonotypes between healthy human individuals. Germline assignment: CDR1 KGHSH and CDR2 LQKENI. This CDR3 comprises 18 residues. V dropped 2 bases and J dropped 3 bases, with 21 bases sitting between them. CD45RO-negative CD8 cells positively selected for CCR7 made up the naive population, which excluded terminally differentiated effector memory CD45RA+ cells. Data came from immunoSEQ multiplex PCR; TCRdb stores just in-frame clones and leaves some out. This table has some 2,100,000 clones, roughly 91% appearing once. The TCR originated in a man aged 18-30 years in good health. Some clones in this sample may be carry-over from other donors' samples. The specimen sequenced was naive CD8+ T cells from PBMCs. This chain joins TRBV18 and TRBJ2-3; D gene unclear. As DNA, the CDR3 is TGTGCCAGCTCACCATCGCAGCGATTAGCTCTTCCGACAGATACGCAGTATTTT. It translates to CASSPSQRLALPTDTQYF.